This paragraph reports one T cell receptor (beta chain). What it recognizes is unknown. These data are taken from a study of shared clonotypes between healthy human individuals. Overall study findings and caveats: The generation probabilities recorded for non-shared clonotypes fell below those of clonotypes shared by all four donors. Several donors showed sharing of approximately 5% of naive CD4 clonotypes.

The CD4+ fraction was divided into a CD45RA+ naive subset and a CD45RA-negative memory subset. The deep-level immunoSEQ assay was used. Method: immunoSEQ multiplex PCR; TCRdb's copy keeps in-frame clones and lacks some. The profile shows roughly 2.4 million clones, nearly 97% of them singletons. What was sequenced was naive CD4+ T cells sorted from blood. Sample subset: CD45RA+ positively selected. The receptor comes from a man between 18 and 35 years old in good health.

The CDR3 sequence: CASSVGSGTGGHEQYF. The CDR3 DNA reads TGTGCCAGCAGCGTAGGTTCCGGGACAGGGGGACACGAGCAGTACTTC. V usage is TRBV9 and J usage is TRBJ2-7, with 11 positions matching TRBD1. The ends lost 0 bases at V and 5 bases at J; junction bases unmatched: 7. Germline lookup yields CDR1 SGDLS and CDR2 YYNGEE. There are 16 residues in the CDR3.